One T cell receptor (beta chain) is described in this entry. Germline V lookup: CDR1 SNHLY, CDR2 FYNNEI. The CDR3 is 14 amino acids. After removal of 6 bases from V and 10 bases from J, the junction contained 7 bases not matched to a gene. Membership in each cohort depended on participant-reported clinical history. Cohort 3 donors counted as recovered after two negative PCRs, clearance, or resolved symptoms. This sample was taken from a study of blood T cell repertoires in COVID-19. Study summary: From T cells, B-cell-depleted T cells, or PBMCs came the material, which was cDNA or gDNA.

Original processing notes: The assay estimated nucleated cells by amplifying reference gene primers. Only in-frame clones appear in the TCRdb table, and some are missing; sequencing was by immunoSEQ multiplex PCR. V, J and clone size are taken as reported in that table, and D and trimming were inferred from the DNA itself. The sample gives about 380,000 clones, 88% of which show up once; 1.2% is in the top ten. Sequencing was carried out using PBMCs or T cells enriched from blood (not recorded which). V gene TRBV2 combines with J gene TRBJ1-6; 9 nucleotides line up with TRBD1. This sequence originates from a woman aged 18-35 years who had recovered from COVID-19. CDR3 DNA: TGTGCCAGCAGATTAGACAGGGGGAACTCACCCCTCCACTTT. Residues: CASRLDRGNSPLHF.